This T cell receptor beta chain is from a study of blood T cell repertoires in COVID-19. Trimming removed 4 bases from V and 5 bases from J; junction bases left unmatched: 4. The V gene's germline CDR1 is SGHDN and CDR2 FVKESK. The CDR3 spans 13 residues. TCRdb keeps only in-frame clones here, not all; method: immunoSEQ multiplex PCR. The table has fewer than 350,000 clones, approximately 89% seen once. The sequencing input was peripheral blood. The chain combines TRBV14 with TRBJ2-5; 7 bases match TRBD2. This TCR was sampled from a woman in her sixties with COVID-19, enrolled during active disease. As DNA, the CDR3 is TGTGCCAGCAGCCGCGGGGGTGGTGAGACCCAGTACTTC. Translating it yields CASSRGGGETQYF. Filled out from reference TRBV14 and TRBJ2-5, the complete variable domain reads EAGVTQFPSHSVIEKGQTVTLRCDPISGHDNLYWYRRVMGKEIKFLLHFVKESKQDESGMPNNRFLAERTGGTYSTLKVQPAELEDSGVYFCASSRGGGETQYFGPGTRLLVL.